Listed below are T cell receptor beta chains from one sample, sequenced in a study of metastatic and nonmetastatic thyroid tumors. TCRdb called clones again from the PCR reads with MiXCR. The sample carries approximately 25,000 clones, roughly 24% recorded once. The sample was blood. These receptors all stem from a male donor with papillary thyroid cancer or a benign thyroid nodule (not recorded which). Some clones in this sample may be carry-over from other donors' samples. CDR3s leave out the opening cysteine and the closing phenylalanine or tryptophan. The order of the fields is V gene, J gene, CDR3 protein.

TRBV11-2,TRBJ1-4,ASSLDTSLGEKLF
TRBV10-3,TRBJ2-1,AISESGIAYNEQF
TRBV28,TRBJ2-7,GSSLVGSGRSHDQY
TRBV6-2/TRBV6-3,TRBJ2-7,ASIFTVEQY
TRBV7-7,TRBJ2-5,ASKGGLGTQY
TRBV6-1,TRBJ2-2,ASSLSEQGDTGELF
TRBV7-2,TRBJ1-5,ASSLRGGQPQH
TRBV9,TRBJ2-5,ASSVVASRETQY
TRBV11-2,TRBJ2-3,ASSLVNFPTPTDTQY
TRBV19,TRBJ2-1,ASSPQGQYNEQF
TRBV12-3/TRBV12-4,TRBJ2-6,ASTTPDGRHSGVNVLT
TRBV11-2,TRBJ1-1,ASSLDSGPDTEAF
TRBV27,TRBJ2-7,ASSLLDRLYEQY
TRBV11-3,TRBJ2-1,ASSPKRDVHNEQF
TRBV6-4,TRBJ2-1,ASSEAGGSYNEQS
TRBV28,TRBJ1-5,ASSTRGTYNQPQH
TRBV27,TRBJ2-7,ASSLSETPWDLKEQY
TRBV28,TRBJ2-7,AIRATGTREQY